A single sample is the source of the 27 T cell receptor beta chains below, sequenced in a study of shared clonotypes between healthy human individuals. Profiling relied on immunoSEQ multiplex PCR, and the TCRdb table lists in-frame clones only, not all of them. The sample has approximately 2,300,000 clones; less than 95% are singletons. Sequencing used naive CD4+ T cells from PBMCs. Documented subset: CD45RA+ positively selected. Receptor source: a man aged 18 to 35 in good health. Some clones in this sample may be carry-over from other donors' samples.

CDR3 loop: CASSIDKQLSEQYF. The CDR3 nucleotides read TGTGCCAGTAGTATAGACAAACAGCTAAGCGAGCAGTACTTC. The V call is TRBV19, the J call TRBJ2-7; D gene unclear. Germline V gives CDR1 LNHDA, CDR2 SQIVND (reference sequence). Between the trimmed V and J ends, which lost 0 bases and 6 bases, there was a span of 12 bases. The CDR3 contains 14 residues.

About this clone: The sample has other DNA sequences that encode this CDR3 too. The chain links TRBV5-1 to TRBJ2-5; 12 bases are shared with TRBD1. V gave up 4 bases and J gave up 5 bases; unmatched junction bases: 3. CDR1 and CDR2 (germline): SGHRS, YFSETQ. CDR3 size: 14 residues. This CDR3 is CASSPGTGGETQYF. The DNA for the CDR3 is TGCGCCAGCAGCCCCGGGACAGGGGGCGAGACCCAGTACTTC.

The gene calls are TRBV2 and TRBJ2-3; 13 positions agree with TRBD2. The CDR3 loop spans 16 amino acids. J gave up 3 bases and V 5 bases, and 5 bases lay outside the gene matches. CDR1 is SNHLY, CDR2 FYNNEI, per germline. The CDR3 region is CASSWTSGRLTDTQYF. The CDR3 nucleotides are TGTGCCAGCAGTTGGACTAGCGGGAGATTAACAGATACGCAGTATTTT.

The V call is TRBV5-5, the J call TRBJ2-7; TRBD1 might be the D (6 bases). The V end lost 4 bases, the J end lost 0 bases, and 11 bases lay between the germline ends. This CDR3 has 14 amino acids. Germline CDR1 reads SGHKS; CDR2 reads YYEKEE (reference sequence). The CDR3: CASSQTGTSYEQYF. In nucleotides, the CDR3 is TGTGCCAGCAGCCAAACAGGGACCTCCTACGAGCAGTACTTC.

This chain links TRBV2 with TRBJ1-5; D is perhaps TRBD1 (5 bases). The CDR3 is 17 residues long. Germline CDR1 is SNHLY and CDR2 is FYNNEI. Trimming shortened V by 4 bases and J by 0 bases, and 16 bases separated the two germline ends. Here the CDR3 reads CASSGPQGTGSNQPQHF. The DNA for the CDR3 is TGTGCCAGCAGTGGCCCCCAGGGTACGGGTAGCAATCAGCCCCAGCATTTT.

About this clone itself: This same CDR3 is encoded by further DNA sequences in the sample. V and J are TRBV30 and TRBJ1-3; D remains ambiguous. The CDR3 covers 11 residues. V was shortened by 4 bases and J by 2 bases, with 3 bases between the two germline ends. Germline CDR1 reads GTSNPN; CDR2 reads SVGIG (reference sequence). For the CDR3, the DNA is TGTGCCTGGACCCCTGGAAACACCATATATTTT. Translation: CAWTPGNTIYF.

The J gene is TRBJ1-5, the V gene TRBV19, with TRBD1 as a possible D gene (6 bases). Germline assignment: CDR1 LNHDA and CDR2 SQIVND (reference sequence). The CDR3 is 16 residues long. The ends were cut back, 2 bases at V and 6 bases at J, with 17 bases in the middle. The CDR3: CASSIYGTQGLQPQHF. The DNA of the CDR3 is TGTGCCAGTAGTATATATGGGACACAGGGACTTCAGCCCCAGCATTTT.

The chain joins TRBV5-4 to TRBJ2-1; D possibly corresponds to TRBD1 (6 bases). With 3 bases removed from V and 5 bases from J, the gap between germline ends came to 18 bases. The CDR3 covers 16 residues. Germline assignment: CDR1 SGHNT and CDR2 YYREEE (reference sequence). CDR3 in amino acids: CASSSTGTGQDNEQFF. CDR3 in DNA: TGTGCCAGCAGCTCGACCGGGACGGGACAAGACAATGAGCAGTTCTTC.

The CDR3 DNA reads TGTGCCAGCAGCCCCCCGACAGCCGAAGCCAAAAACATTCAGTACTTC. It codes for CASSPPTAEAKNIQYF. This chain connects TRBV5-6 to TRBJ2-4, with a weak D call TRBD1 (5 bases). Trimming removed 4 bases from V and 0 bases from J, with 14 bases in between. The CDR3 consists of 16 residues. Germline CDR1 SGHDT, CDR2 YYEEEE.

The genes are TRBV30 and TRBJ2-1; D might be TRBD2 (5 bases). Germline V gene data show CDR1 as GTSNPN and CDR2 as SVGIG (reference sequence). The V gene lost 3 bases and the J gene lost 4 bases, with 13 bases spanning the gap. The CDR3 covers 14 residues. CDR3 sequence: CAWRARTLYNEQFF. CDR3 DNA sequence: TGTGCCTGGAGGGCCCGGACTCTTTACAATGAGCAGTTCTTC.

J is TRBJ2-1 and V is TRBV7-3; D gene unclear. V was trimmed by 2 bases and J by 0 bases, leaving 11 bases between them. Per the germline V gene, CDR1 is SGHTA and CDR2 is FQGTGA. CDR3 size: 16 residues. This CDR3 is CASSLLGPSSYNEQFF. CDR3 coding DNA: TGTGCCAGCAGCTTATTAGGTCCAAGCTCCTACAATGAGCAGTTCTTC.

For the CDR3, the DNA is TGTGCCAGCAGCTTACGTGGGGGACAGGGGATGGCAGATACGCAGTATTTT. This encodes CASSLRGGQGMADTQYF. The V gene is TRBV7-2, the J gene TRBJ2-3; 10 bases are a match to TRBD1. Germline V lookup: CDR1 SGHTA, CDR2 FQGNSA. The CDR3 spans 17 residues. V lost 2 bases, J lost 4 bases, and 9 bases stayed unmatched.

The count of this clone is one. CDR3 in amino acids: CATSGREGVYTQYF. CDR3 in DNA: TGTGCCACCAGTGGGCGGGAGGGGGTATATACGCAGTATTTT. This chain links TRBV15 with TRBJ2-3, with TRBD2 identical over 9 bases. Germline V gene sequence: CDR1 LNHNV, CDR2 YYDKDF (reference sequence). The CDR3 length is 14 residues. Unmatched junction bases numbered 8, after V lost 6 bases and J lost 7 bases. The full variable domain, in which reference TRBV15 and TRBJ2-3 provide the parts outside the CDR3, is DAMVIQNPRYQVTQFGKPVTLSCSQTLNHNVMYWYQQKSSQAPKLLFHYYDKDFNNEADTPDNFQSRRPNTSFCFLDIRSPGLGDTAMYLCATSGREGVYTQYFGPGTRLTVL.

The chain's CDR3 is CASSLDPSGRVTDTQYF. CDR3 sequence (DNA): TGCGCCAGCAGCTTGGATCCTAGCGGGAGAGTCACAGATACGCAGTATTTT. The chain carries TRBV5-1 and TRBJ2-3, with 10 bases lining up with TRBD2. Germline-derived CDR1 and CDR2 are SGHRS and YFSETQ. The ends lost 0 bases at V and 2 bases at J; junction bases unmatched: 6. The CDR3 has 17 residues.

This clone was counted a single time. CDR3: CASSLSGPGDMGYTF. CDR3 sequence (DNA): TGTGCCAGCAGTTTATCTGGTCCGGGGGATATGGGCTACACCTTC. The chain links TRBV28 to TRBJ1-2, with D possibly TRBD1 on 5 matching bases. The germline V and J ends were trimmed by 1 base and 8 bases, with 17 bases remaining between them. This CDR3 spans 15 amino acids. CDR1 is MDHEN and CDR2 is SYDVKM in the germline V gene.

This rearrangement joins TRBV5-4 to TRBJ2-1; a weak D match, TRBD2 (6 bases). The CDR3 sequence is 12 residues long. Germline lookup yields CDR1 SGHNT and CDR2 YYREEE (reference sequence). The V end lost 4 bases, the J end lost 7 bases, and 9 bases lay between the germline ends. CDR3 sequence: CASSPSGNEQFF. The CDR3 bases are TGTGCCAGCAGCCCGAGCGGGAATGAGCAGTTCTTC.

This sequence joins TRBV4-3 and TRBJ2-7; maybe TRBD2 (6 bases). The CDR3 is 15 amino acids. CDR1 and CDR2 (germline): LGHNA, YSLEER. V lost 1 base and J 2 bases, leaving 12 bases between the germline ends. Written as DNA, the CDR3 is TGCGCCAGCAGCCAAGCTGGAGGGGCCGCCTACGAGCAGTACTTC. It is translated as CASSQAGGAAYEQYF.

The chain couples TRBV9 to TRBJ1-3; TRBD1 is a possible D gene (6 bases). Germline V gene data show CDR1 as SGDLS and CDR2 as YYNGEE. V was pared by 4 bases and J by 2 bases, with 16 bases between. The CDR3 consists of 16 residues. The chain's CDR3 is CASSPLQGFPGNTIYF. The CDR3 DNA sequence: TGTGCCAGCAGCCCCCTCCAGGGGTTCCCTGGAAACACCATATATTTT.

This clone came up once. The CDR3 coding sequence is TGCGCCAGCAGCCAAGAGGTGGGTCGGCAGGTGGGTGGCTACACCTTC. Its translation is CASSQEVGRQVGGYTF. This chain connects TRBV4-3 to TRBJ1-2; D gene ambiguous. The germline gives CDR1 LGHNA, CDR2 YSLEER. V was pared by 0 bases and J by 7 bases, with 18 bases between. The CDR3 is 16 amino acids.

The chain links TRBV4-1 to TRBJ2-3; 7 bases match TRBD1. CDR1 and CDR2 (germline): MGHRA, YSYEKL. This CDR3 contains 17 residues. The junction had 12 bases not matched to a gene; V was cut back by 0 bases and J by 6 bases. Here the CDR3 reads CASSQESPETGLDTQYF. In nucleotides, the CDR3 is TGCGCCAGCAGCCAAGAAAGTCCCGAGACAGGGTTGGATACGCAGTATTTT.

The V gene is TRBV9, the J gene TRBJ2-5; possible D gene TRBD2, 5 bases. The V gene's germline CDR1 is SGDLS and CDR2 YYNGEE. The V gene lost 4 bases and the J gene lost 0 bases, with 19 bases spanning the gap. The CDR3 spans 17 residues. As DNA, the CDR3 is TGTGCCAGCAGCCCCCTCCGCTGGGGAGAAAACCAAGAGACCCAGTACTTC. Amino acid sequence: CASSPLRWGENQETQYF. The full variable domain, rest sourced from reference TRBV9 and TRBJ2-5, is DSGVTQTPKHLITATGQRVTLRCSPRSGDLSVYWYQQSLDQGLQFLIQYYNGEERAKGNILERFSAQQFPDLHSELNLSSLELGDSALYFCASSPLRWGENQETQYFGPGTRLLVL.

The chain is built from TRBV20-1 and TRBJ1-1, with D perhaps TRBD1 (5 bases). Germline assignment: CDR1 DFQATT and CDR2 SNEGSKA (reference sequence). The CDR3 length is 11 residues. The chain's CDR3 is CMYDRNTEAFF. CDR3 nucleotides: TGCATGTATGACAGGAACACTGAAGCTTTCTTT.

In its sample, this clone was seen once. The chain has TRBV10-3 and TRBJ2-2, with TRBD1 matching 12 bases. Germline V gene data show CDR1 as ENHRY and CDR2 as SYGVKD. CDR3 length: 15 amino acids. V dropped 6 bases and J dropped 6; count of bases not matched to a gene: 5. CDR3 sequence reads: CAISPGQGASGELFF. The CDR3 region has the DNA TGTGCCATCAGCCCGGGACAGGGGGCATCCGGGGAGCTGTTTTTT.

The chain couples TRBV5-3 to TRBJ1-1; D remains unclear. TRBV5-3 is an ORF; its function is uncertain. CDR3 length equals 14 residues. Trimming cost V 4 bases and J 4 bases, with 14 bases left between them. CDR3 nucleotide sequence: TGTGCCAGAAGCATGCGTGGGCGGGGCACTGAAGCTTTCTTT. It specifies CARSMRGRGTEAFF.

The chain links TRBV27 to TRBJ2-7, with 9 bases identical to TRBD2. Germline values: CDR1 MNHEY, CDR2 SMNVEV (reference sequence). This CDR3 has 17 residues. V lost 1 base, J lost 1 base, and 8 bases stayed unmatched. The CDR3 bases are TGTGCCAGCAGTTTATTTGGGGGGACTAGCCGATCCTACGAGCAGTACTTC. Protein product: CASSLFGGTSRSYEQYF.

The CDR3 nucleotides are TGTGCCAGCAGAGCGGGAGCCACCACAGATACGCAGTATTTT. Encoded protein: CASRAGATTDTQYF. V is TRBV9 and J is TRBJ2-3, with 8 bases that match TRBD2. V lost 5 bases and J lost 2; bases outside the gene matches: 4. The CDR3 is 14 amino acids. Germline CDR1 and CDR2: SGDLS and YYNGEE.

CDR3 region: CASSKDRGNEKLFF. The CDR3 DNA follows: TGCGCCAGCAGCAAGGACAGGGGAAATGAAAAACTGTTTTTT. The chain is built from TRBV5-1 and TRBJ1-4, with 9 bases aligning to TRBD1. The CDR3 has 14 residues. J was trimmed by 5 bases and V by 4 bases; bases with no gene match: 3. Germline values: CDR1 SGHRS, CDR2 YFSETQ.